This T cell receptor (beta chain) was captured by sequencing in a study of shared clonotypes between healthy human individuals. Study outcomes and limitations: Roughly 5% of naive CD4 clonotypes were common to a handful of donors. Sharing of clonotypes among donors was expected to vary with sequencing depth.

V lost 5 bases and J lost 0; bases outside the gene matches: 1. The CDR3 extends over 13 amino acids. The V gene's germline CDR1 is SNHLY and CDR2 FYNNEI. Ten or more counts support this clone. As yet, its antigen is unknown. The table came from immunoSEQ multiplex PCR; TCRdb's copy has only in-frame clones and leaves some out. The sample records 150,000 to 200,000 clones, 65% to 70% being singletons. Researchers partitioned CD4+ cells into CD45RA+ naive and CD45RA-negative memory subsets. This chain uses TRBV2 with TRBJ2-7, with TRBD1 matching 7 bases. The specimen was memory CD4+ T cells sorted from blood. Subset denoted: CD45RA-negative fraction. This receptor was identified in a man aged 25 to 45 in good health. The CDR3 DNA is TGTGCCAGCAGTTGGGACAGCTCCTACGAGCAGTACTTC. The encoded protein is CASSWDSSYEQYF. The full variable domain, with the rest looked up from reference TRBV2 and TRBJ2-7, is EPEVTQTPSHQVTQMGQEVILRCVPISNHLYFYWYRQILGQKVEFLVSFYNNEISEKSEIFDDQFSVERPDGSNFTLKIRSTKLEDSAMYFCASSWDSSYEQYFGPGTRLTVT.